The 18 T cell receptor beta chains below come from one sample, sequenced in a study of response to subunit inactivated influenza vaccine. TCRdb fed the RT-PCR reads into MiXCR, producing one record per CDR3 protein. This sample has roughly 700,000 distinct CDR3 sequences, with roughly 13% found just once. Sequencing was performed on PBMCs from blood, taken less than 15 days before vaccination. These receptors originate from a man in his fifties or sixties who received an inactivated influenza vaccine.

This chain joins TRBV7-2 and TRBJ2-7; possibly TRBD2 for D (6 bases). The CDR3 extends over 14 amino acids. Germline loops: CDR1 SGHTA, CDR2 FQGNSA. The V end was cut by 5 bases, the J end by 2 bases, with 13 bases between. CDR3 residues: CASSPLVAAYEQYF. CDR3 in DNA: TGTGCCAGCAGCCCCCTGGTAGCGGCCTACGAGCAGTACTTC. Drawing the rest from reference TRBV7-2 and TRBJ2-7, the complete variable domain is GAGVSQSPSNKVTEKGKDVELRCDPISGHTALYWYRQSLGQGLEFLIYFQGNSAPDKSGLPSDRFSAERTGGSVSTLTIQRTQQEDSAVYLCASSPLVAAYEQYFGPGTRLTVT.

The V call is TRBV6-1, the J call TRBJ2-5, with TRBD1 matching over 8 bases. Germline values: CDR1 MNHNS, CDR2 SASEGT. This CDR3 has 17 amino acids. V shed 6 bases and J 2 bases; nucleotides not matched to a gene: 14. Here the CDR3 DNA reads TGTGCCAGCAGGAGGGGAACCGACAGGGGCCTTCAAGAGACCCAGTACTTC. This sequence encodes CASRRGTDRGLQETQYF.

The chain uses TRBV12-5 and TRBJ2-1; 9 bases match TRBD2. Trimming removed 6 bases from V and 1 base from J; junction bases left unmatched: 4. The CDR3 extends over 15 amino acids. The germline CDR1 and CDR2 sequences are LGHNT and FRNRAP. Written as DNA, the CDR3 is TGTGCTAGTGGATTCAGCGGGGGGTCCTACAATGAGCAGTTCTTC. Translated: CASGFSGGSYNEQFF.

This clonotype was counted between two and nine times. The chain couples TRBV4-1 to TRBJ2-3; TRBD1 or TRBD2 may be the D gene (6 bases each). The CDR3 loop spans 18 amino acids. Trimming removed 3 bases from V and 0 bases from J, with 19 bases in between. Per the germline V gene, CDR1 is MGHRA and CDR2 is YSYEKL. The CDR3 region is CASSQRPVRGPSTDTQYF. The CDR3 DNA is TGCGCCAGCAGCCAGCGTCCGGTACGGGGGCCAAGCACAGATACGCAGTATTTT.

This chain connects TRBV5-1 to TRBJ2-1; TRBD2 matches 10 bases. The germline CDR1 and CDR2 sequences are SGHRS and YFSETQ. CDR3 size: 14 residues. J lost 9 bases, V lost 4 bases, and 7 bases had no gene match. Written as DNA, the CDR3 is TGCGCCAGCAGCCCTAGCGGGGGTTCCAGTGAGCAGTTCTTC. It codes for CASSPSGGSSEQFF.

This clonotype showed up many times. This CDR3 is CSAILSNQPQHF. CDR3 coding DNA: TGCAGTGCTATACTTAGCAATCAGCCCCAGCATTTT. The chain uses TRBV20-1 and TRBJ1-5, with no clear D. Germline-derived CDR1 and CDR2 are DFQATT and SNEGSKA (reference sequence). V lost 4 bases to trimming and J lost 0 bases, with 4 bases between them. This CDR3 has 12 residues.

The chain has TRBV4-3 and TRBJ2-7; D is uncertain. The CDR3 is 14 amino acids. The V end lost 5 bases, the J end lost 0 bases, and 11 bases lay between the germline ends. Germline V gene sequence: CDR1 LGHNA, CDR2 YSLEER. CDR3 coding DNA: TGCGCCAGCAGCAACGGCCCGAGCTCCTACGAGCAGTACTTC. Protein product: CASSNGPSSYEQYF.

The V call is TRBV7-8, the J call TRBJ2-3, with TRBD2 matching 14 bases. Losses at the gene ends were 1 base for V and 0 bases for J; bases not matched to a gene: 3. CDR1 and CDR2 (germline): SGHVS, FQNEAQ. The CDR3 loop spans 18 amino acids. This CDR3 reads CASSLEGLAGVSTDTQYF. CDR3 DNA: TGTGCCAGCAGCTTAGAGGGACTAGCGGGGGTCAGCACAGATACGCAGTATTTT.

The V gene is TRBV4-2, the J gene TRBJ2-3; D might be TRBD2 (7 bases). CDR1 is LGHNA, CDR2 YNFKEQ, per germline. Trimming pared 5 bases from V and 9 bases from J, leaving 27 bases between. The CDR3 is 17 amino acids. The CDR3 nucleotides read TGTGCCAGCAGCAAGCTGGGCGGGGGCCCGCCGCGTCCCACGCAGTATTTT. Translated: CASSKLGGGPPRPTQYF.

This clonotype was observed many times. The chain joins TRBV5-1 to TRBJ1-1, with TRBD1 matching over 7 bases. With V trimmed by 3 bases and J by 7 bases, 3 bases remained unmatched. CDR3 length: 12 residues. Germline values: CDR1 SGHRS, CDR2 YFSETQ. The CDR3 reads CASSYQGGEAFF. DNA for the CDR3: TGCGCCAGCAGCTATCAGGGGGGTGAAGCTTTCTTT.

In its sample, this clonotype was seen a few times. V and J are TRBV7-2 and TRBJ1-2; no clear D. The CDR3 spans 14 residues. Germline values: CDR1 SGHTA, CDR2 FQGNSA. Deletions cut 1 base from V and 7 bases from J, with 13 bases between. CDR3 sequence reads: CASSLGRVGSGYTF. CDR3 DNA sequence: TGTGCCAGCAGCTTAGGCCGAGTAGGGAGTGGCTACACCTTC.

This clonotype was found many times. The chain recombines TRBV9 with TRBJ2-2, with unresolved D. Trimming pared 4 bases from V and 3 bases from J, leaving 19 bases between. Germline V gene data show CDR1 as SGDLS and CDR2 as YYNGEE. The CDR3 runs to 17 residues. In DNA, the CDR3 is TGTGCCAGCAGCCAGACAAGTCTCGAACGACACACCGGGGAGCTGTTTTTT. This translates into CASSQTSLERHTGELFF.

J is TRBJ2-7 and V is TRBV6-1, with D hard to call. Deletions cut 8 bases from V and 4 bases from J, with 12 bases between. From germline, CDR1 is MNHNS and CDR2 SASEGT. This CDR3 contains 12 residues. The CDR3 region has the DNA TGTGCCAGCGCCGGCGAGATTTACGAGCAGTACTTC. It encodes CASAGEIYEQYF.

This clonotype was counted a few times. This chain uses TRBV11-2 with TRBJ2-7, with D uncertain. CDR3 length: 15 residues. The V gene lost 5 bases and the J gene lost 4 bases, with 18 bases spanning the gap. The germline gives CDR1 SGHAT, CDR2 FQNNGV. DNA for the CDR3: TGTGCCAGCAGCCCGCGTAGGAGCAGCTCATACGAGCAGTACTTC. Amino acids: CASSPRRSSSYEQYF.

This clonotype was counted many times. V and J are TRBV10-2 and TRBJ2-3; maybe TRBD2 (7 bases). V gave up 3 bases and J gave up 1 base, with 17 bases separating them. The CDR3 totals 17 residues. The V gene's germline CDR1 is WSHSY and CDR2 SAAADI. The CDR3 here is CASSDNPGGRGTDTQYF. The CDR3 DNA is TGCGCCAGCAGTGATAATCCCGGGGGGCGGGGCACAGATACGCAGTATTTT.

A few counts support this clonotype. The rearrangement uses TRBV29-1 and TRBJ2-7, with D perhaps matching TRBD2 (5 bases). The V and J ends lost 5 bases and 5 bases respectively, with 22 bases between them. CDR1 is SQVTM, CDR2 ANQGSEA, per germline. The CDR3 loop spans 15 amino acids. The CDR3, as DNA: TGCAGCGTTTCCCCGGAAACCACGGGGAGCCACGAGCAGTACTTC. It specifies CSVSPETTGSHEQYF.

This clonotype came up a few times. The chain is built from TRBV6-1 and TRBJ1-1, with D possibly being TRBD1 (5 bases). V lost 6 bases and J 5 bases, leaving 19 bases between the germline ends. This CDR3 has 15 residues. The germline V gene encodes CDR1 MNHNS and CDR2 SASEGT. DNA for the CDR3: TGTGCCAGCAGGGCCCTCAGAGGCCAGGGTACTGAAGCTTTCTTT. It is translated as CASRALRGQGTEAFF.

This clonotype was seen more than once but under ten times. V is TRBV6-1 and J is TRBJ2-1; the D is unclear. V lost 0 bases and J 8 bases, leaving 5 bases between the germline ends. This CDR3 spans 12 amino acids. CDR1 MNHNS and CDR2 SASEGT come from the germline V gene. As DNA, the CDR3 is TGTGCCAGCAGTGAAGCGGGCGATGAGCAGTTCTTC. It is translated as CASSEAGDEQFF.